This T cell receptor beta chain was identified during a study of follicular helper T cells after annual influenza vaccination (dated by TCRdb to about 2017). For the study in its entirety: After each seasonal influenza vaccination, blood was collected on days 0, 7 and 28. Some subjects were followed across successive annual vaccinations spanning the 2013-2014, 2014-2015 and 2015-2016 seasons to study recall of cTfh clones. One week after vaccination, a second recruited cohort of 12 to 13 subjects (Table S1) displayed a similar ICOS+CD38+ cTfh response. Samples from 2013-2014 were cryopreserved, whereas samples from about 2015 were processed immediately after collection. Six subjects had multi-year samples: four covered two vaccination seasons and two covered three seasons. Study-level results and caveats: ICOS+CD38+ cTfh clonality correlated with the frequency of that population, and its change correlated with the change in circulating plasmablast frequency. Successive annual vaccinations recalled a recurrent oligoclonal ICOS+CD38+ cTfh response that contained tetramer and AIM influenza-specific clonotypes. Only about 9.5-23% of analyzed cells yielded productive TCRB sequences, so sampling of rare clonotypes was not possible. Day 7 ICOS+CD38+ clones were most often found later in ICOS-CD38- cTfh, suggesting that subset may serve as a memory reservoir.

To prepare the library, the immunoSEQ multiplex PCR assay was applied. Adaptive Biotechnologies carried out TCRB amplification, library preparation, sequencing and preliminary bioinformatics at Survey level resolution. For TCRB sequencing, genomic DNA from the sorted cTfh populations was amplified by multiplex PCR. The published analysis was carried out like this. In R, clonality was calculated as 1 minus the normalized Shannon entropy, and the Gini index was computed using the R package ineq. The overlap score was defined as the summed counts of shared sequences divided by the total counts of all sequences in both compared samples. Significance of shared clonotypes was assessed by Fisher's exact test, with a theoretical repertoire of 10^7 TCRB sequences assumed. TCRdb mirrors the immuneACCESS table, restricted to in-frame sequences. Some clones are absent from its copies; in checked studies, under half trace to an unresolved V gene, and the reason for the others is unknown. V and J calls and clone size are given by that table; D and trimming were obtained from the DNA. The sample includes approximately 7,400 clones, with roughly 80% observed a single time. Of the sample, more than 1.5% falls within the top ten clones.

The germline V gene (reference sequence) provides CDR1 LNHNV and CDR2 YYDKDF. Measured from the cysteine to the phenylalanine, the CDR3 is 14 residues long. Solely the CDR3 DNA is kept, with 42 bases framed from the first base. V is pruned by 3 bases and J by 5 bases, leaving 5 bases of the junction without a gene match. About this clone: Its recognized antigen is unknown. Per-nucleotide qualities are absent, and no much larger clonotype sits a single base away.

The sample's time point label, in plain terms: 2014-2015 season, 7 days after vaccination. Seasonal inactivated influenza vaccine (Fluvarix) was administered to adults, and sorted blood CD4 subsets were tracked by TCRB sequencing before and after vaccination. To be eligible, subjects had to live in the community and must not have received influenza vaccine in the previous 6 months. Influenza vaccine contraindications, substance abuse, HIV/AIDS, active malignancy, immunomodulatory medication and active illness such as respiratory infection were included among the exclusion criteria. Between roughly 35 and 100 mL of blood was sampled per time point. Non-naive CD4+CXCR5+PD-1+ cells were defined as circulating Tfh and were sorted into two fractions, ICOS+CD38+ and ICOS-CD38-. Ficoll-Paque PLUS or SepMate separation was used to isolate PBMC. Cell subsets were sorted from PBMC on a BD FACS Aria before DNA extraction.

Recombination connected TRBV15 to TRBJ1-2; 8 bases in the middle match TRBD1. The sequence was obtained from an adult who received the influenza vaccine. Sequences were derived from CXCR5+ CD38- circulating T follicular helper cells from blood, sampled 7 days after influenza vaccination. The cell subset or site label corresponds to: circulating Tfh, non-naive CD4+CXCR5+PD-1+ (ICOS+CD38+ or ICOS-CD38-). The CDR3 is CATSRATGGYGYTF. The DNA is TGTGCCACCAGCAGGGCCACAGGGGGGTATGGCTACACCTTC.